The present TCR beta chain was sequenced within a study of PD-1 blockade in classical Hodgkin lymphoma. Looking at the study overall: Patients in the cohort were put on intravenous nivolumab, 3 mg/kg every 2 weeks.

Time point of the sample: cycle 4 day 1 (C4D1), after five to seven weeks of nivolumab. Each and every patient relapsed after autologous stem cell transplantation, and patients got differing brentuximab vedotin exposure. The CDR3 has 16 amino acids. CDR1 and CDR2 from the germline V gene are SGHAT and FQNNGV. J gave up 7 bases and V 2 bases, and 5 bases lay outside the gene matches. Some clones are missing from TCRdb's copy, which holds only in-frame ones; the method was immunoSEQ multiplex PCR. The sample lists some 58,000 clones, around 90% seen once, with 9% to 12% in the top ten. This rearrangement joins TRBV11-2 to TRBJ1-6; 10 bases agree with TRBD1. The receptor was isolated from a human donor with classical Hodgkin lymphoma. The sample here was peripheral blood mononuclear cells (PBMCs), taken before the fourth cycle of nivolumab. The CDR3: CASSLSPGQGNSPLHF. CDR3 bases: TGTGCCAGCAGCTTATCACCGGGACAGGGGAATTCACCCCTCCACTTT.